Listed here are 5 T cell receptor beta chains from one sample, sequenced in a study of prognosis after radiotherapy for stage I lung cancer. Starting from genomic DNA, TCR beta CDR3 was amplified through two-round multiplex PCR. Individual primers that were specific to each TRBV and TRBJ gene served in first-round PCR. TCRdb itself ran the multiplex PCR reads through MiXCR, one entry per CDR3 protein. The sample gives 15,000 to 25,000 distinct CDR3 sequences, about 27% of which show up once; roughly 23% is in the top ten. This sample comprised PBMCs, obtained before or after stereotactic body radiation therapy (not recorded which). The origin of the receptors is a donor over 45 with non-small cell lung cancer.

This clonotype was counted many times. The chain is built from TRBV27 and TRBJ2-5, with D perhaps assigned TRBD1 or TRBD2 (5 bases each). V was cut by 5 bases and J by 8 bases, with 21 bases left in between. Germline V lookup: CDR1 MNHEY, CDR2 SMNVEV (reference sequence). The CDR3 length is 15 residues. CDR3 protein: CASSPTGTPPPTQYF. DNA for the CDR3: TGTGCCAGCAGTCCCACCGGGACCCCGCCGCCTACCCAGTACTTC.

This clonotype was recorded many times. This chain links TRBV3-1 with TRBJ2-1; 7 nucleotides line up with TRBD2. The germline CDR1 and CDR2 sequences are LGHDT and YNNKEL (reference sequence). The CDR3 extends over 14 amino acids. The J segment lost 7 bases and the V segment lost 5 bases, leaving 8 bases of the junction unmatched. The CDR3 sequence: CASSKRAGGNEQFF. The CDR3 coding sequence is TGTGCCAGCAGCAAACGGGCCGGGGGGAATGAGCAGTTCTTC.

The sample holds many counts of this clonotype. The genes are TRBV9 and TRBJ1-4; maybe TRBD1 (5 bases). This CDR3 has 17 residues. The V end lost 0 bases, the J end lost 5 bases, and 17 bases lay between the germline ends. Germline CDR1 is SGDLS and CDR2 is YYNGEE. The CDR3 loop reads CASSVAETDYDNEKLFF. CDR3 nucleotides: TGTGCCAGCAGCGTAGCTGAGACAGACTATGACAATGAAAAACTGTTTTTT.

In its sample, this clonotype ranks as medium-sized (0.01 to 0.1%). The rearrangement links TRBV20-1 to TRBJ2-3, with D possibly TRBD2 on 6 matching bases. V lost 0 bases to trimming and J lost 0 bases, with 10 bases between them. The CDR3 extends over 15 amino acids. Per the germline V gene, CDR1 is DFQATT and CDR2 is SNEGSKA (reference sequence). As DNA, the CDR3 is TGCAGTGCTAGAGATCTGGCGGGGAGCACAGATACGCAGTATTTT. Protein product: CSARDLAGSTDTQYF.

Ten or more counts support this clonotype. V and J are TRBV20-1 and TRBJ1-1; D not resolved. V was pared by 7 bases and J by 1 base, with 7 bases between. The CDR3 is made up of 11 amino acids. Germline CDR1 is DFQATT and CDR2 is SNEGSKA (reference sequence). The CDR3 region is CSGAGNTEAFF. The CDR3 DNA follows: TGCAGTGGGGCAGGGAACACTGAAGCTTTCTTT.